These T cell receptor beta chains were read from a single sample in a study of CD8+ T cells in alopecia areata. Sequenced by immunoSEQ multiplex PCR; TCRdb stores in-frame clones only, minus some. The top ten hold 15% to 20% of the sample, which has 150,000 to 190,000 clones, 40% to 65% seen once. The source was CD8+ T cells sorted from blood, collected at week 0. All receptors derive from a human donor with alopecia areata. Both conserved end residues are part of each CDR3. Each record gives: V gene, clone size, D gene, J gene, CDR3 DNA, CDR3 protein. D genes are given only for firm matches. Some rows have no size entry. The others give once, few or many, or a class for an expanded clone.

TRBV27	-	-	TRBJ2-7	TGTGCCAGCAGTTTAGGGGGAAGCGAGCAGTACTTC	CASSLGGSEQYF
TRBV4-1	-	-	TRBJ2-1	TGCGCCAGCAGCCCCGGGGCTGAGCAGTTCTTC	CASSPGAEQFF
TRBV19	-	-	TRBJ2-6	TGTGCCAGTAGTACTTCGGACGGAGGGGCCAACGTCCTGACTTTC	CASSTSDGGANVLTF
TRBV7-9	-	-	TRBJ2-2	TGTGCCAGCAGCCTCAGTATCGGGGAGCTGTTTTTT	CASSLSIGELFF
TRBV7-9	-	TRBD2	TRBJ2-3	TGTGCCAGCAGCTTCCGCAGAGCGGGGGGTAGCACAGATACGCAGTATTTT	CASSFRRAGGSTDTQYF
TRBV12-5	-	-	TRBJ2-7	TGTGCTAGTGGCCTTGGGACCGTCAACGAGCAGTACTTC	CASGLGTVNEQYF
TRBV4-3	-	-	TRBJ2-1	TGCGCCAGCAGCCAAAGGAGGGGCAATGAGCAGTTCTTC	CASSQRRGNEQFF
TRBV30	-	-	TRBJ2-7	TGTGCCTGGAGAGAAGGGTGGGAGCAGTACTTC	CAWREGWEQYF
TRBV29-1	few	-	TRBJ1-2	TGCAGCGTCCCACGGGGGACTGCACATAACTATGGCTACACCTTC	CSVPRGTAHNYGYTF
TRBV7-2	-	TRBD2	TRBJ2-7	TGTGCCAGCAGCTTAGCCCCCCTGACTAGCGGGGATTACGAGCAGTACTTC	CASSLAPLTSGDYEQYF
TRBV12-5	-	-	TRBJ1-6	TGTGCTAGTGGCCCGGGACTCCGATCCGATTCACCCCTCCACTTT	CASGPGLRSDSPLHF
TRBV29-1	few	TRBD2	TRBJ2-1	TGCAGCGTTGAAGGGGCGGAAGCCGGGACTAGCAGGATCTATGAGCAGTTCTTC	CSVEGAEAGTSRIYEQFF
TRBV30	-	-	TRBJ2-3	TGTGCCTGGATAGATCGCGGGTCCTACACAGATACGCAGTATTTT	CAWIDRGSYTDTQYF
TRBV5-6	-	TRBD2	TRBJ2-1	TGTGCCAGCAGCCCTCCCGGGACTAGCTGGAGTGAGCAGTTCTTC	CASSPPGTSWSEQFF
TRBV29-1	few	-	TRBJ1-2	TGCAGCGTTGAAGATGGTGGCTACACCTTC	CSVEDGGYTF
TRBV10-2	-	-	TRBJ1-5	TGCGCCAGCAGTGAGTCCTACAGGGTTGACCAGCCCCAGCATTTT	CASSESYRVDQPQHF
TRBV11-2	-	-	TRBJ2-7	TGTGCCAGCAGCTTAGGAGCAGGACCCTACGAGCAGTACTTC	CASSLGAGPYEQYF
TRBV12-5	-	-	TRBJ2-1	TGTGCTAGTGGTTTGGCGCCGGGACTCCACAATGAGCAGTTCTTC	CASGLAPGLHNEQFF
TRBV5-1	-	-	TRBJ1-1	TGCGCCAGCAGCTTGAGTCTAGACACTGAAGCTTTCTTT	CASSLSLDTEAFF
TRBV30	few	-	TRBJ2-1	TGTGCCTGGAGTTATAGCTTCTACAATGAGCAGTTCTTC	CAWSYSFYNEQFF
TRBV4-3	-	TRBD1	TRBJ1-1	TGCGCCAGCAGAGTAGACAGGGTCATGAACACTGAAGCTTTCTTT	CASRVDRVMNTEAFF
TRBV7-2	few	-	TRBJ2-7	TGTGCCAGCAGCTTAGCGCAGGAATTCCACTACGAGCAGTACTTC	CASSLAQEFHYEQYF
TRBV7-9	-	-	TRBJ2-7	TGTGCCAGCAGCTTAGGGCTGGGGTACGAGCAGTACTTC	CASSLGLGYEQYF
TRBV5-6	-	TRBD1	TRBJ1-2	TGTGCCAGCAGCCCTGAGGACAGGGGGAGCTATGGCTACACCTTC	CASSPEDRGSYGYTF
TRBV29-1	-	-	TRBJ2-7	TGCAGCGTTGAAAAGGGGTTGGGGTACGAGCAGTACTTC	CSVEKGLGYEQYF
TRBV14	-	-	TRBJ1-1	TGTGCCAGCAGCCAAGTACACATGAACACTGAAGCTTTCTTT	CASSQVHMNTEAFF
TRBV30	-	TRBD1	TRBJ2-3	TGTGCCTGGAGTCTGGACAGGGGCTTTCGCACAGATACGCAGTATTTT	CAWSLDRGFRTDTQYF
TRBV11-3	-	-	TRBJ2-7	TGTGCCAGCAGCTTAGCCATAGGGGCCTACGAGCAGTACTTC	CASSLAIGAYEQYF
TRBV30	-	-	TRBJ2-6	TGTGCCTGGAGTGGGTCCTCTGGGGCCAACGTCCTGACTTTC	CAWSGSSGANVLTF
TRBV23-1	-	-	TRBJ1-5	TGCGCCAGCAGCCATCCGGGGGGCTATCAGCCCCAGCATTTT	CASSHPGGYQPQHF
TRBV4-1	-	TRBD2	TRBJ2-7	TGCGCCAGCAGCCGAGTAGCGGGAGAAGGATACGAGCAGTACTTC	CASSRVAGEGYEQYF
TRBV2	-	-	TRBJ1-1	TGTGCCAGCCCCGGGGGGCGGAACACTGAAGCTTTCTTT	CASPGGRNTEAFF
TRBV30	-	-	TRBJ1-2	TGTGCCTGGGAAGGCCAAGGACCGACATACTATGGCTACACCTTC	CAWEGQGPTYYGYTF
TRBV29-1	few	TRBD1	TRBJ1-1	TGCAGCGTTGAATCTTCCCGGGACAGGGGGACTGAAGCTTTCTTT	CSVESSRDRGTEAFF
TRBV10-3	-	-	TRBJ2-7	TGTGCCATCAGTGACTTCGTAGAGGGGAGCTCCTACGAGCAGTACTTC	CAISDFVEGSSYEQYF
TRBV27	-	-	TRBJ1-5	TGTGCCAGCAGTTTAAGTCAGGCTAATCAGCCCCAGCATTTT	CASSLSQANQPQHF
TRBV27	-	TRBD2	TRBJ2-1	TGTGCCAGCAGTTTATCCCTGCGGGGGGGCAATGAGCAGTTCTTC	CASSLSLRGGNEQFF
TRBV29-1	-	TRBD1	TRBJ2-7	TGCAGCGTTGAAGAAACAGGGGCCTCCTACGAGCAGTACTTC	CSVEETGASYEQYF
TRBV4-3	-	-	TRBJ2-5	TGCGCCAGCAGCCAAGTTTATGGGCAAGAGACCCAGTACTTC	CASSQVYGQETQYF
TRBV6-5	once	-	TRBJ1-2	TGTGCCAGCAGCCTAACAGGGAGTCCTAACTATGGCTACACCTTC	CASSLTGSPNYGYTF
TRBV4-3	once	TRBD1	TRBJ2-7	TGCGCCAGCAGCCAAACAGGGGACACCTACGAGCAGTACTTC	CASSQTGDTYEQYF
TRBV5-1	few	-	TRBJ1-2	TGCGCCAGCAGCGGGGACTATGGCTACACCTTC	CASSGDYGYTF
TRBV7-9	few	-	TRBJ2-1	TGTGCCAGCAGCTTAGTAGACAGGAGCTCCTACAATGAGCAGTTCTTC	CASSLVDRSSYNEQFF
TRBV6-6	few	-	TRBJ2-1	TGTGCCAGCAGTTCCCTAGGGGCGGATGAGCAGTTCTTC	CASSSLGADEQFF
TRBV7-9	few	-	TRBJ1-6	TGTGCCAGCAGCCCACCCAAGGGTCAGTGGTCACCCCTCCACTTT	CASSPPKGQWSPLHF
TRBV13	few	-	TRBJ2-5	TGTGCCAGCAGCTTAGGCGGGGAAGAAGAGACCCAGTACTTC	CASSLGGEEETQYF
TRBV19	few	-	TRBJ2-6	TGTGCCAGCCACGGGGGGGACAGGGAAGGATCCCTCTCTGGGGCCAACGTCCTGACTTTC	CASHGGDREGSLSGANVLTF
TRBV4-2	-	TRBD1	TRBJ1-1	TGTGCCAGCAGCCAGGCACAGGGGGCCCTGGCGAACACTGAAGCTTTCTTT	CASSQAQGALANTEAFF
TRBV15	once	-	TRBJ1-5	TGTGCCACCAGCAGAACCAATCAGCCCCAGCATTTT	CATSRTNQPQHF
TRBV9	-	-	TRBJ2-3	TGTGCCAGCAGCCCCCATGCAAGCACAGATACGCAGTATTTT	CASSPHASTDTQYF
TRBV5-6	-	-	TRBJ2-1	TGTGCCAGCAGCGACCTGGGGCTAGCTGGCCGATACAATGAGCAGTTCTTC	CASSDLGLAGRYNEQFF
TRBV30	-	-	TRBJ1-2	TGTGCCTTATGGGACCGATCTAACTATGGCTACACCTTC	CALWDRSNYGYTF
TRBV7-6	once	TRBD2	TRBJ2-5	TGTGCCAGCAGGCAACCGACTAGCGGGGGCCAAGAGACCCAGTACTTC	CASRQPTSGGQETQYF
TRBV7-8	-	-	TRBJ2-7	TGTGCCAGCAGCTTGGGGATGGGCGGTTCGGACGAGCAGTACTTC	CASSLGMGGSDEQYF